The rows below give T cell receptor beta chains drawn from one sample of a study of beta chain features in type 1 diabetes. This table comes from immunoSEQ multiplex PCR, and its TCRdb copy is limited to in-frame clones, with some not included. The sample holds roughly 50,000 clones, about 48% seen once. Sequencing was done on a sample of stem cell memory CD4+ T cells from blood. The receptors derive from a man younger than 40 with type 1 diabetes. Each CDR3 is given with its conserved first and last residue. Each record gives: clone size, V gene, CDR3 protein. Clone size is stated in some rows and not others, as once, few, many or a class when expanded.

once | TRBV5-6 | CASSLEGLATLSSYNEQFF
NA | TRBV18 | CASSDRDTNQPQHF
NA | TRBV18 | CASSPPGFSGNTIYF
NA | TRBV10-3 | CAISETQGAYEQYF
once | TRBV6-1 | CASSERYRFF
NA | TRBV20-1 | CSARGERGQYF
few | TRBV15 | CATSSGAGGPDTQYF
NA | TRBV7-3 | CASSPGGGLAYNEQFF
NA | TRBV18 | CASSPFRDRVYEQYF
NA | TRBV9 | CASSPSPGLHTEQYF
NA | TRBV5-6 | CASSLRQGSYGYTF
NA | TRBV10-1 | CASSGMGHYEQYF
NA | TRBV5-4 | CASSLRETQYF
NA | TRBV19 | CASSTGQSYEQYF
NA | TRBV4-2 | CASSQGTSDSETQYF
NA | TRBV7-2 | CASSPISSGNTIYF
NA | TRBV28 | CASSPYRENTIYF
few | TRBV5-1 | CASSLFPSETDTQYF
few | TRBV6-5 | CASTKTSGETQYF
NA | TRBV19 | CASSTVQGDEQFF
NA | TRBV7-9 | CASSLITDTQYF
NA | TRBV12-5 | CASGLITSGNTDTQYF
NA | TRBV5-5 | CASSLLRSGGLYEQYF
NA | TRBV21-1 | CASSPVRHKAFF
NA | TRBV7-9 | CASSLEGAGYTF
NA | TRBV5-1 | CASSLPDKPGTGKETQYF
NA | TRBV7-9 | CASSFPRGGNSYNEQFF
few | TRBV27 | CASSPKQRDYEQYF
NA | TRBV7-8 | CASSPPTVGNTEAFF
NA | TRBV2 | CAGEARNTEAFF
few | TRBV7-9 | CASSLGGTRTGELFF